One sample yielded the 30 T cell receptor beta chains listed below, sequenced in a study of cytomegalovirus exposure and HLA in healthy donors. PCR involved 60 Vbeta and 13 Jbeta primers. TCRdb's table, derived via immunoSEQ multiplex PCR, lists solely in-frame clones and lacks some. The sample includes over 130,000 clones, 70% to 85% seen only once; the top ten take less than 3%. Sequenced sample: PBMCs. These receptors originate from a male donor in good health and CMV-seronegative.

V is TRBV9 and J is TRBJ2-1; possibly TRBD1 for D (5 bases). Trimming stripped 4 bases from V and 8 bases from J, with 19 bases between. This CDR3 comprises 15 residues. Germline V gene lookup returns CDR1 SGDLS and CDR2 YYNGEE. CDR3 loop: CASSYSWGSIDEQFF. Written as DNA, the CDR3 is TGTGCCAGCAGCTATAGTTGGGGCAGTATTGATGAGCAGTTCTTC.

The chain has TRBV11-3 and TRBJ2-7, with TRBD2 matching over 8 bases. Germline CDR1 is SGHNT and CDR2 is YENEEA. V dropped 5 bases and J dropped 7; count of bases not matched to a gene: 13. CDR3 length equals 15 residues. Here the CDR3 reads CASSNPGLVFREQYF. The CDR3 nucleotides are TGTGCCAGCAGCAATCCGGGACTAGTATTTCGGGAGCAGTACTTC. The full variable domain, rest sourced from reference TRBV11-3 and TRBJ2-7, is EAGVVQSPRYKIIEKKQPVAFWCNPISGHNTLYWYLQNLGQGPELLIRYENEEAVDDSQLPKDRFSAERLKGVDSTLKIQPAELGDSAVYLCASSNPGLVFREQYFGPGTRLTVT.

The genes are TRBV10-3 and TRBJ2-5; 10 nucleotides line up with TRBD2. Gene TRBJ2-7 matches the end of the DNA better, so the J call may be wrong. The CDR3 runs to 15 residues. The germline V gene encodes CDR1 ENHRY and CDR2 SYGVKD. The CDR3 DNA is TGTGCCATCAGTGATGGGACTAGCGCTACCTACGAGCAGTACTTC. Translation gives CAISDGTSATYEQYF.

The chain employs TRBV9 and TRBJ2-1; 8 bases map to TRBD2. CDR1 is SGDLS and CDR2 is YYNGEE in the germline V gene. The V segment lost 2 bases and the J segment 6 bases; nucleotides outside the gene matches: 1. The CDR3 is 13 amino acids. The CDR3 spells CASSVAGGNEQFF. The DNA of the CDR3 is TGTGCCAGCAGCGTGGCGGGAGGCAATGAGCAGTTCTTC. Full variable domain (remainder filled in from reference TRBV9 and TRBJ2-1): DSGVTQTPKHLITATGQRVTLRCSPRSGDLSVYWYQQSLDQGLQFLIQYYNGEERAKGNILERFSAQQFPDLHSELNLSSLELGDSALYFCASSVAGGNEQFFGPGTRLTVL.

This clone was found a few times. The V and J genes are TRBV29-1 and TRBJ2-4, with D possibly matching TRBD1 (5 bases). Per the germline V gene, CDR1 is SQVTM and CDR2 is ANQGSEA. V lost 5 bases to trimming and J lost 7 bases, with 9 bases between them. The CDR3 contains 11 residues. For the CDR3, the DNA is TGCAGCGTTAGCAGGGCCAACATTCAGTACTTC. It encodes CSVSRANIQYF.

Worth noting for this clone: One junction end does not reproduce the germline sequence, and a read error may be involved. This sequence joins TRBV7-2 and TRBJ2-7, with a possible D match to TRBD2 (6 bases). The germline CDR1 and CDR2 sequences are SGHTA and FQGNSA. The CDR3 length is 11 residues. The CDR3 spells CASSLPPGLRF. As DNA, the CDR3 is TGTGCCAGCAGCTTACCACCGGGACTCAGATTC.

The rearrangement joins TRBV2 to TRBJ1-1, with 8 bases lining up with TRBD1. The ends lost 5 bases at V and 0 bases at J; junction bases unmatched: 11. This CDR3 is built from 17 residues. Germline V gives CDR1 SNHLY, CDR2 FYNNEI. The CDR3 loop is CASSSDRGGVMNTEAFF. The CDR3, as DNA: TGTGCCAGCAGTTCCGACAGGGGAGGTGTGATGAACACTGAAGCTTTCTTT.

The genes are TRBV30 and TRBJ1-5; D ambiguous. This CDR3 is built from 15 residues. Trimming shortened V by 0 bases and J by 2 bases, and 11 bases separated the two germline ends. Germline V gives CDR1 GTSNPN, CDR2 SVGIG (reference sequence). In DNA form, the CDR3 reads TGTGCCTGGAGTGTCTTGCTGGGAGGCAATCAGCCCCAGCATTTT. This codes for CAWSVLLGGNQPQHF. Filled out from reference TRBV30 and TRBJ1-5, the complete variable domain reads SQTIHQWPATLVQPVGSPLSLECTVEGTSNPNLYWYRQAAGRGLQLLFYSVGIGQISSEVPQNLSASRPQDRQFILSSKKLLLSDSGFYLCAWSVLLGGNQPQHFGDGTRLSIL.

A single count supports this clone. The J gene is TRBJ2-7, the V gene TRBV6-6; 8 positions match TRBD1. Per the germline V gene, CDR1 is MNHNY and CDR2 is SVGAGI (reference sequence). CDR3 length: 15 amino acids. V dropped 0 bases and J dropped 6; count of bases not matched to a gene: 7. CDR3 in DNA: TGTGCCAGCAGTTACTCCAGGACAGGGAGTAGCGAGCAGTACTTC. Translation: CASSYSRTGSSEQYF.

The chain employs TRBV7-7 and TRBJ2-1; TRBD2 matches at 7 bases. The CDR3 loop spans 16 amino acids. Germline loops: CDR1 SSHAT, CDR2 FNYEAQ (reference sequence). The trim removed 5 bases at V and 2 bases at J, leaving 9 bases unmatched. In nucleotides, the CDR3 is TGTGCCAGCAGCCCGGAGGCGGGGGTCCCCTACAATGAGCAGTTCTTC. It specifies CASSPEAGVPYNEQFF.

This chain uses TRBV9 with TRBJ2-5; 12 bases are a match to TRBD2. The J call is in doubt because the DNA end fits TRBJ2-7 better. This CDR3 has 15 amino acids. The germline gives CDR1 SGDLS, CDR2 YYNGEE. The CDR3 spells CASSPRLAGEDEQYF. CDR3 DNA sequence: TGTGCCAGCAGCCCAAGACTAGCGGGAGAGGACGAGCAGTACTTC.

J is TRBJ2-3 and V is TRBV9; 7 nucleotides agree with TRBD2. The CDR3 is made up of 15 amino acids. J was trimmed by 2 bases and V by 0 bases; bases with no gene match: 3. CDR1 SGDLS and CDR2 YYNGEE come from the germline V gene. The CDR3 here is CASSVGLAATDTQYF. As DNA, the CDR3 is TGTGCCAGCAGCGTAGGCCTAGCGGCCACAGATACGCAGTATTTT.

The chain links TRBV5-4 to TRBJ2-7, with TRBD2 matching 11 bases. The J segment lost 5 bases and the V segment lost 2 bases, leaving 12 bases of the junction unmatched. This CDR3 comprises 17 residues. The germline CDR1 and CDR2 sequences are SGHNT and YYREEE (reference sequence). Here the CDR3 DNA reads TGTGCCAGCAGCTTTAGCGGGAGGGGTGTTCTTGACGACGAGCAGTACTTC. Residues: CASSFSGRGVLDDEQYF.

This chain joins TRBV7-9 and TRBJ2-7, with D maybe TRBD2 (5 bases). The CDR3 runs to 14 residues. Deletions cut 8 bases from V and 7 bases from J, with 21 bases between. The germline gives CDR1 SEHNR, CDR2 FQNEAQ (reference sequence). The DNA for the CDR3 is TGTGCCAGCTCTGGGGAGCGGTCTCCCTGGGAGCAGTACTTC. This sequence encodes CASSGERSPWEQYF.

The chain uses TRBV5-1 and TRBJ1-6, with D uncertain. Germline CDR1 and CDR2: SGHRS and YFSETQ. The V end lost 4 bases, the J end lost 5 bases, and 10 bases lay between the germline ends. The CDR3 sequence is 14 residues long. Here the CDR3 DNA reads TGCGCCAGCAGCCTGGACGGAGATAATTCACCCCTCCACTTT. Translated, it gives CASSLDGDNSPLHF.

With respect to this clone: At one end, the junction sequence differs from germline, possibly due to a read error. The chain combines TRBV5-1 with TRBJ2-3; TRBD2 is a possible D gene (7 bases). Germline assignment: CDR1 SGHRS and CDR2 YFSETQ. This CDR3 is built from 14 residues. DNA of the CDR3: TGCGCCAGCAGCTTGGCGGGGGGCACAGGTACGCAGTATTTT. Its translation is CASSLAGGTGTQYF.

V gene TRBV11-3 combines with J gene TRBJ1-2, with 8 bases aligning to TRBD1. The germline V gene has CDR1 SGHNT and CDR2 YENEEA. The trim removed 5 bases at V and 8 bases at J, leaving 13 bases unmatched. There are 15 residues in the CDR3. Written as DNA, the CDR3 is TGTGCCAGCAGCCGGAGGACAGGGTTTGCGAGCGGCTACACCTTC. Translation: CASSRRTGFASGYTF.

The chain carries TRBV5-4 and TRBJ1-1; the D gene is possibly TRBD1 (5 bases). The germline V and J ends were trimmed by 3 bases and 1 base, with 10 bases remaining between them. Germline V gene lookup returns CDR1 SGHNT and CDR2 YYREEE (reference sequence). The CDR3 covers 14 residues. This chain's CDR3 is CASSSGGGNTEAFF. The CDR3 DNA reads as TGTGCCAGCAGCTCTGGGGGGGGGAACACTGAAGCTTTCTTT.

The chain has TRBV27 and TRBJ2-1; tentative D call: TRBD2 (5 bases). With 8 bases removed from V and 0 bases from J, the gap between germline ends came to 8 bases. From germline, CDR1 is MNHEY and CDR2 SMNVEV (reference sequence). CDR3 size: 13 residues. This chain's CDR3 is CASPGSSYNEQFF. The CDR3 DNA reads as TGTGCCAGCCCTGGGAGCTCCTACAATGAGCAGTTCTTC.

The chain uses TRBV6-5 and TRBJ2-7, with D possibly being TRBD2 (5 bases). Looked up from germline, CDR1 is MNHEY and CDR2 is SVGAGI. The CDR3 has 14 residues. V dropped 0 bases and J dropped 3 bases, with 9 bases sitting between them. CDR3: CASSYSERGYEQYF. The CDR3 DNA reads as TGTGCCAGCAGTTACTCAGAACGGGGCTACGAGCAGTACTTC.

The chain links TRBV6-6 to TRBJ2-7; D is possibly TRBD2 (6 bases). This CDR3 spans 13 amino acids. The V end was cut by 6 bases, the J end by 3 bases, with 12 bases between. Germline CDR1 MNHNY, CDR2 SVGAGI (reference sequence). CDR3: CASSPRRGYEQYF. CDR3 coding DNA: TGTGCCAGCAGCCCCAGGAGGGGCTACGAGCAGTACTTC.

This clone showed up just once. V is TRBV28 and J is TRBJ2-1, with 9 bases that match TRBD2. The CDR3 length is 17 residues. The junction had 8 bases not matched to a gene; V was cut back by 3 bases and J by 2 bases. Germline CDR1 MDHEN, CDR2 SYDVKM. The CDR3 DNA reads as TGTGCCAGCAGTTTCCCGACTAGCGGAATCCCCTACAATGAGCAGTTCTTC. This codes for CASSFPTSGIPYNEQFF. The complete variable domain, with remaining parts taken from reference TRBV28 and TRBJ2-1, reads DVKVTQSSRYLVKRTGEKVFLECVQDMDHENMFWYRQDPGLGLRLIYFSYDVKMKEKGDIPEGYSVSREKKERFSLILESASTNQTSMYLCASSFPTSGIPYNEQFFGPGTRLTVL.

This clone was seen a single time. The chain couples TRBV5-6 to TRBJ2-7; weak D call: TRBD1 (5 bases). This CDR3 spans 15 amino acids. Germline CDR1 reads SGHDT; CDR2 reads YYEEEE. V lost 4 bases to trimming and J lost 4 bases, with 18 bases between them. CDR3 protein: CASSAERTISYEQYF. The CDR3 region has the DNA TGTGCCAGCAGCGCCGAACGGACAATATCATACGAGCAGTACTTC. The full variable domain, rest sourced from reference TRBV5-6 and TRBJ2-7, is DAGVTQSPTHLIKTRGQQVTLRCSPKSGHDTVSWYQQALGQGPQFIFQYYEEEERQRGNFPDRFSGHQFPNYSSELNVNALLLGDSALYLCASSAERTISYEQYFGPGTRLTVT.

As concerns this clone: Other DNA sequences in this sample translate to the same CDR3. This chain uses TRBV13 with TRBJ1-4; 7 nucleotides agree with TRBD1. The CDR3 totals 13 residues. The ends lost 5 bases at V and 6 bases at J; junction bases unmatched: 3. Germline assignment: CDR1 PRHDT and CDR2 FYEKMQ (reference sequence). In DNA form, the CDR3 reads TGTGCCAGCAGCGAGGGGACAGATGAAAAACTGTTTTTT. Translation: CASSEGTDEKLFF. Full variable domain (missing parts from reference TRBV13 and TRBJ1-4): AAGVIQSPRHLIKEKRETATLKCYPIPRHDTVYWYQQGPGQDPQFLISFYEKMQSDKGSIPDRFSAQQFSDYHSELNMSSLELGDSALYFCASSEGTDEKLFFGSGTQLSVL.

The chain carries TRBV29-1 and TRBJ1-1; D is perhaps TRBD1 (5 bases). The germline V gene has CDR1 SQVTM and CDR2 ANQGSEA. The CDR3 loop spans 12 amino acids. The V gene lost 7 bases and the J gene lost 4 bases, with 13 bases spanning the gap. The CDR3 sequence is CSAGAQGTEAFF. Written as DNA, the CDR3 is TGCAGCGCCGGAGCCCAGGGCACTGAAGCTTTCTTT.

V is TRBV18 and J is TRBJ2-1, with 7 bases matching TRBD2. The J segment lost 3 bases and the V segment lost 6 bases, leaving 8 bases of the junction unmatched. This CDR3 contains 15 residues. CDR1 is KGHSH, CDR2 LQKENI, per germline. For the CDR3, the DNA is TGTGCCAGCTCGTCAGCGGGATATGGCTACAATGAGCAGTTCTTC. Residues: CASSSAGYGYNEQFF.

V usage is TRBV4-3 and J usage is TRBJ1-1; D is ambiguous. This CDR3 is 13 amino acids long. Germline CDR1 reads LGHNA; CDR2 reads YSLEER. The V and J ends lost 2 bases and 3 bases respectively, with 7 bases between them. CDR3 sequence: CASSQRGHTEAFF. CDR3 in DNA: TGCGCCAGCAGCCAACGAGGGCACACTGAAGCTTTCTTT.

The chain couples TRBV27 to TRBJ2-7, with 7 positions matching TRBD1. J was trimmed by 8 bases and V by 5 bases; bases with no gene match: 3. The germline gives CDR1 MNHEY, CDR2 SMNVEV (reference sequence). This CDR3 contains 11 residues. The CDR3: CASSTGVKQYF. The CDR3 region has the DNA TGTGCCAGCAGTACAGGGGTCAAGCAGTACTTC.

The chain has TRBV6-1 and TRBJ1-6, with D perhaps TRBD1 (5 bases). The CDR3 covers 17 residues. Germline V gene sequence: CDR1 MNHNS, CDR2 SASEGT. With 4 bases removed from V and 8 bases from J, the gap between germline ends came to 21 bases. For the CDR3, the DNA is TGTGCCAGCAGTGGGAATGGTGGTGGCAGGGCTCATTCACCCCTCCACTTT. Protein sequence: CASSGNGGGRAHSPLHF.

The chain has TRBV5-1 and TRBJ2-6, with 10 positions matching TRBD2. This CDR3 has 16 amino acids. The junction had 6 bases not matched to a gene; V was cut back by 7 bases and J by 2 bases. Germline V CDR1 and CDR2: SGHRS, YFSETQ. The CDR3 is CASEASGSTGANVLTF. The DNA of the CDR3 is TGCGCCAGCGAGGCTAGCGGGAGTACTGGGGCCAACGTCCTGACTTTC. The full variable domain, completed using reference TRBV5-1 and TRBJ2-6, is KAGVTQTPRYLIKTRGQQVTLSCSPISGHRSVSWYQQTPGQGLQFLFEYFSETQRNKGNFPGRFSGRQFSNSRSEMNVSTLELGDSALYLCASEASGSTGANVLTFGAGSRLTVL.